One and the same sample provided the 22 T cell receptor beta chains below, sequenced in a study of technical replicates of blood from a handful of donors (TCRdb year 2017). The library was prepared using the immunoSEQ multiplex PCR assay. The table comes from immuneACCESS by way of TCRdb, which keeps in-frame sequences with V and J called. Part of the clones is missing from these tables; in studies checked, under half for an unresolved V gene and the rest for unknown reasons. Present in this sample are some 80,000 clones, around 92% of which were seen just once. Of the sample, over 0.4% falls within the top ten clones. Sequencing input: T cells isolated from PBMCs. The origin of the receptors is a human donor in good health.

V and J are TRBV10-3 and TRBJ2-7, with 9 bases identical to TRBD2. The CDR3 sequence is 15 residues long. Losses at the gene ends were 6 bases for V and 4 bases for J; bases not matched to a gene: 10. Per the germline V gene, CDR1 is ENHRY and CDR2 is SYGVKD. The CDR3 nucleotides read TGTGCCATCAGCAAATTAGCGGGAGTGAATTACGAGCAGTACTTC. Its protein product is CAISKLAGVNYEQYF.

V is TRBV6-6 and J is TRBJ2-1; D is possibly TRBD2 (7 bases). This CDR3 has 15 residues. Between the trimmed V and J ends, which lost 6 bases and 6 bases, there was a span of 18 bases. Germline lookup yields CDR1 MNHNY and CDR2 SVGAGI (reference sequence). The CDR3 spells CASSPGGTGFNEQFF. CDR3 sequence (DNA): TGTGCCAGCAGCCCGGGAGGTACAGGGTTCAATGAGCAGTTCTTC.

This rearrangement joins TRBV7-2 to TRBJ2-6; 7 bases align to TRBD1. V lost 4 bases and J lost 2; bases outside the gene matches: 8. CDR1 is SGHTA and CDR2 is FQGNSA in the germline V gene. The CDR3 is made up of 17 amino acids. CDR3 amino acids: CASSSLNGQAGANVLTF. The CDR3 bases are TGTGCCAGCAGCTCTTTAAATGGACAGGCTGGGGCCAACGTCCTGACTTTC.

In nucleotides, the CDR3 is TGTGCCAGCAGCTTCGACGGACAGGACTCCACTGAAGCTTTCTTT. It yields the protein CASSFDGQDSTEAFF. This chain joins TRBV7-9 and TRBJ1-1, with 7 nucleotides matching TRBD1. Unmatched junction bases numbered 8, after V lost 3 bases and J lost 4 bases. Germline CDR1 reads SEHNR; CDR2 reads FQNEAQ (reference sequence). The CDR3 has 15 residues.

In this sample, this clone turned up once. V and J are TRBV19 and TRBJ2-7; perhaps TRBD2 as D (6 bases). The CDR3 totals 14 residues. Looked up from germline, CDR1 is LNHDA and CDR2 is SQIVND (reference sequence). Trimming removed 3 bases at V and 2 bases at J, with 11 bases between. The CDR3 loop reads CASSIRGTTYEQYF. In nucleotides, the CDR3 is TGTGCCAGTAGTATTCGCGGGACGACCTACGAGCAGTACTTC.

The chain uses TRBV19 and TRBJ2-7; D gene unclear. The CDR3 has 14 residues. Germline V gives CDR1 LNHDA, CDR2 SQIVND (reference sequence). Trimming stripped 4 bases from V and 2 bases from J, with 12 bases between. CDR3 DNA: TGTGCCAGTAGTAGGCCTGAAAACGCCTACGAGCAGTACTTC. Its translation is CASSRPENAYEQYF.

V is TRBV19 and J is TRBJ1-5; D ambiguous. This CDR3 is 15 amino acids long. Trimming pared 3 bases from V and 0 bases from J, leaving 9 bases between. Germline CDR1 reads LNHDA; CDR2 reads SQIVND (reference sequence). This chain's CDR3 is CASSIPAHSNQPQHF. CDR3 nucleotide sequence: TGTGCCAGTAGTATTCCCGCACATAGCAATCAGCCCCAGCATTTT.

This chain connects TRBV21-1 to TRBJ1-2; the DNA was not compared with TRBD1, the D call given in the table. TRBV21-1 has pseudogene status. This CDR3 is 16 amino acids long. The DNA of the CDR3 is TGTGCCAGCAGCAAAGGACCAGGGGGCAGAATCTATGGCTACACCTTC. The encoded protein is CASSKGPGGRIYGYTF.

The chain joins TRBV5-4 to TRBJ2-7; possibly TRBD1 for D (6 bases). Germline CDR1 and CDR2: SGHNT and YYREEE (reference sequence). The CDR3 runs 16 residues. The V and J ends lost 5 bases and 3 bases respectively, with 21 bases between them. DNA for the CDR3: TGTGCCAGCAGTTCTACAGGGAGTTGGGGTGGCTACGAGCAGTACTTC. This codes for CASSSTGSWGGYEQYF.

This chain joins TRBV6-1 and TRBJ1-2, with TRBD1 matching 7 bases. Germline V gene data show CDR1 as MNHNS and CDR2 as SASEGT. The CDR3 sequence is 13 residues long. J gave up 8 bases and V 1 base, and 4 bases lay outside the gene matches. The CDR3 protein is CASSEEGASGYTF. For the CDR3, the DNA is TGTGCCAGCAGTGAAGAGGGGGCTTCAGGCTACACCTTC.

The gene calls are TRBV11-3 and TRBJ1-1; unclear D gene. This CDR3 comprises 15 residues. Germline CDR1 SGHNT, CDR2 YENEEA. Trimming pared 0 bases from V and 0 bases from J, leaving 8 bases between. This CDR3 reads CASSLDGQMNTEAFF. The CDR3 nucleotides are TGTGCCAGCAGCTTAGATGGGCAGATGAACACTGAAGCTTTCTTT. Using reference TRBV11-3 and TRBJ1-1 for the parts outside the CDR3, the full variable domain is EAGVVQSPRYKIIEKKQPVAFWCNPISGHNTLYWYLQNLGQGPELLIRYENEEAVDDSQLPKDRFSAERLKGVDSTLKIQPAELGDSAVYLCASSLDGQMNTEAFFGQGTRLTVV.

V and J are TRBV6-5 and TRBJ1-1, with D perhaps matching TRBD1 (6 bases). From germline, CDR1 is MNHEY and CDR2 SVGAGI. V dropped 5 bases and J dropped 5 bases, with 15 bases sitting between them. The CDR3 sequence is 14 residues long. The CDR3 sequence is CASSPDRGRTEAFF. The CDR3 DNA reads TGTGCCAGCAGTCCGGACAGAGGTCGGACTGAAGCTTTCTTT.

The V and J genes are TRBV2 and TRBJ2-3; 8 bases fit TRBD2. The CDR3 runs 14 residues. With V trimmed by 8 bases and J by 0 bases, 4 bases remained unmatched. Per the germline V gene, CDR1 is SNHLY and CDR2 is FYNNEI. The CDR3 loop reads CASLGGRSTDTQYF. Written as DNA, the CDR3 is TGTGCCAGCTTGGGCGGGAGGAGCACAGATACGCAGTATTTT.

V and J are TRBV4-2 and TRBJ2-2; 7 bases agree with TRBD2. The CDR3 runs to 16 residues. After removal of 4 bases from V and 1 base from J, the junction contained 6 bases not matched to a gene. Germline V gene data show CDR1 as LGHNA and CDR2 as YNFKEQ. The CDR3 loop reads CASSPEGGGNTGELFF. CDR3 DNA sequence: TGTGCCAGCAGCCCCGAGGGCGGGGGGAACACCGGGGAGCTGTTTTTT.

The chain recombines TRBV28 with TRBJ1-5, with 10 bases identical to TRBD1. The CDR3 is made up of 15 amino acids. Per germline, CDR1 MDHEN and CDR2 SYDVKM. The junction had 5 bases not matched to a gene; V was cut back by 3 bases and J by 6 bases. The CDR3 sequence: CASSLWGQGTQPQHF. The CDR3, as DNA: TGTGCCAGCAGTTTGTGGGGACAGGGGACTCAGCCCCAGCATTTT.

The gene calls are TRBV5-8 and TRBJ2-7; D gene unclear. CDR3 length: 13 residues. Germline-derived CDR1 and CDR2 are SGHTS and YDEGEE. V shed 2 bases and J shed 0 bases, with 6 bases lying between them. In DNA form, the CDR3 reads TGTGCCAGCAGCTTCTATAGCTCCTACGAGCAGTACTTC. Translated, it gives CASSFYSSYEQYF.

The chain recombines TRBV6-5 with TRBJ1-5, with a weak D call TRBD1 (5 bases). In germline, CDR1 is MNHEY, CDR2 SVGAGI. This CDR3 has 13 residues. Trimming removed 2 bases from V and 10 bases from J, with 12 bases in between. Here the CDR3 reads CASSYDSVAPQHF. DNA for the CDR3: TGTGCCAGCAGTTACGACAGCGTAGCCCCCCAGCATTTT.

V usage is TRBV7-9 and J usage is TRBJ2-5, with 12 bases fitting TRBD1. V gave up 5 bases and J gave up 4 bases; unmatched junction bases: 8. The CDR3 is 16 residues long. Germline V gene data show CDR1 as SEHNR and CDR2 as FQNEAQ (reference sequence). This chain's CDR3 is CASSPGDRGLGETQYF. The CDR3 DNA sequence: TGTGCCAGCAGCCCAGGGGACAGGGGGCTAGGAGAGACCCAGTACTTC.

This rearrangement joins TRBV29-1 to TRBJ1-5; 8 bases line up with TRBD1. This CDR3 is built from 13 residues. Trimming at V came to 7 bases and at J to 3 bases, leaving 5 bases not matched to a gene. CDR1 SQVTM and CDR2 ANQGSEA come from the germline V gene. The DNA of the CDR3 is TGCAGCGCGACAGGGGATAACAATCAGCCCCAGCATTTT. This gives the protein CSATGDNNQPQHF.

The rearrangement joins TRBV9 to TRBJ2-2; no clear D gene. V dropped 0 bases and J dropped 6 bases, with 3 bases sitting between them. There are 12 residues in the CDR3. Germline CDR1 SGDLS, CDR2 YYNGEE. The CDR3 coding sequence is TGTGCCAGCAGCGTAGAGCCCGGGGAGCTGTTTTTT. It encodes CASSVEPGELFF.

The chain has TRBV28 and TRBJ1-5; no clear D. V was trimmed by 8 bases and J by 6 bases, leaving 23 bases between them. This CDR3 is built from 16 residues. The V gene's germline CDR1 is MDHEN and CDR2 SYDVKM. Here the CDR3 DNA reads TGTGCCAGCTCCAGAACTACGTGGGGAGGGAGTCAGCCCCAGCATTTT. Protein sequence: CASSRTTWGGSQPQHF. The full variable domain, with the rest looked up from reference TRBV28 and TRBJ1-5, is DVKVTQSSRYLVKRTGEKVFLECVQDMDHENMFWYRQDPGLGLRLIYFSYDVKMKEKGDIPEGYSVSREKKERFSLILESASTNQTSMYLCASSRTTWGGSQPQHFGDGTRLSIL.

The chain joins TRBV5-1 to TRBJ2-5; 7 positions agree with TRBD2. Trimming took 4 bases from V and 0 from J; bases not matched to a gene: 12. The CDR3 extends over 17 amino acids. Germline V CDR1 and CDR2: SGHRS, YFSETQ. CDR3 bases: TGCGCCAGCAGCCCCGACTTTGGAGCGGGACACCAAGAGACCCAGTACTTC. This codes for CASSPDFGAGHQETQYF. The complete variable domain, with remaining parts taken from reference TRBV5-1 and TRBJ2-5, reads KAGVTQTPRYLIKTRGQQVTLSCSPISGHRSVSWYQQTPGQGLQFLFEYFSETQRNKGNFPGRFSGRQFSNSRSEMNVSTLELGDSALYLCASSPDFGAGHQETQYFGPGTRLLVL.